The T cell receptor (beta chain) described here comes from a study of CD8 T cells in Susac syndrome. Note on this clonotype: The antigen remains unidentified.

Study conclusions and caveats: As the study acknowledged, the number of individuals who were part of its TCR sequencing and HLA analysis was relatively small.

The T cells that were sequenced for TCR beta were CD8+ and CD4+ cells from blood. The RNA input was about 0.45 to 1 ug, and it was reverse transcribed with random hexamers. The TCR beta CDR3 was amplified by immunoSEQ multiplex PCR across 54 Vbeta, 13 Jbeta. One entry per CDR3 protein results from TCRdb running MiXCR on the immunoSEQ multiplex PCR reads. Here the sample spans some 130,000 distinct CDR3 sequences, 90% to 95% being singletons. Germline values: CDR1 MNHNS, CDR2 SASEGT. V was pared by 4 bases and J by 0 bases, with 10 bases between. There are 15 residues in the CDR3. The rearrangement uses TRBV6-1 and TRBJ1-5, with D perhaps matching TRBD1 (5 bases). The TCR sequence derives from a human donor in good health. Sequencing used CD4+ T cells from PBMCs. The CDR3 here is CASSGGTDSNQPQHF. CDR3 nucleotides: TGTGCCAGCAGTGGAGGGACGGATAGCAATCAGCCCCAGCATTTT.